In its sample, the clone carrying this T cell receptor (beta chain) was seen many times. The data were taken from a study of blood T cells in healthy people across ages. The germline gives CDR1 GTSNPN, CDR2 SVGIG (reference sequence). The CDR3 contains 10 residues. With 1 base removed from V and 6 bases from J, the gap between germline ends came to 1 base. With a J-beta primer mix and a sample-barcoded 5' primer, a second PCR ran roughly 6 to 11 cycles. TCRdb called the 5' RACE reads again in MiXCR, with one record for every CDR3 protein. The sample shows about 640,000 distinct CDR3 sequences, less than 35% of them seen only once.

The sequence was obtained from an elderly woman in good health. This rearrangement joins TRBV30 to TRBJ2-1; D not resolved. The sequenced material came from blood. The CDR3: CAWSGNEQFF. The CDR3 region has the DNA TGTGCCTGGAGTGGCAATGAGCAGTTCTTC.